Listed below are T cell receptor beta chains from one sample, sequenced in a study of T-cell memory formation after mild COVID-19. TCRdb processed the 5' RACE reads anew with MiXCR; each CDR3 protein has one entry. The data hold approximately 580,000 distinct CDR3 sequences, with just over 20% observed a single time. Sequenced: PBMCs or a T cell subset sorted from them (not recorded which). These TCRs come from an adult woman who had mild COVID-19 (a few samples of this study predate the infection). Cell type and time point are not known. CDR3s include the opening cysteine and the closing phenylalanine or tryptophan. Each record gives: D gene, V gene, clone size, J gene, CDR3 protein, CDR3 DNA. A D gene is named only where the DNA matches it firmly. Clone size is given for some rows only: seen once, a few or many times, or a class if the clone is expanded.

D: .
V: TRBV7-9
size: .
J: TRBJ1-4
CDR3: CASSLLGSLFF
DNA: TGTGCCAGCAGCTTACTGGGAAGTCTGTTTTTT

D: TRBD2
V: TRBV20-1
size: .
J: TRBJ2-7
CDR3: CSARDIAGSSSYEQYF
DNA: TGCAGTGCTAGAGATATAGCGGGAAGCTCCTCCTACGAGCAGTACTTC

D: TRBD1
V: TRBV12-3/TRBV12-4
size: .
J: TRBJ2-1
CDR3: CASTPPGQGIDEQFF
DNA: TGTGCCAGCACCCCGCCGGGACAGGGGATTGATGAGCAGTTCTTC

D: TRBD2
V: TRBV24-1
size: few
J: TRBJ2-3
CDR3: CATSDRLAGGLDTQYF
DNA: TGTGCCACCAGTGATCGACTAGCGGGAGGGTTAGATACGCAGTATTTT

D: .
V: TRBV20-1
size: many
J: TRBJ2-5
CDR3: CSARRTQWRETQYF
DNA: TGCAGTGCTAGAAGGACCCAATGGCGGGAGACCCAGTACTTC

D: .
V: TRBV25-1
size: .
J: TRBJ2-5
CDR3: CASSEIGVQETQYF
DNA: TGTGCCAGCAGTGAGATAGGGGTCCAAGAGACCCAGTACTTC

D: .
V: TRBV7-2
size: .
J: TRBJ2-2
CDR3: CASSLRGETGELFF
DNA: TGTGCCAGCAGCTTACGAGGGGAAACCGGGGAGCTGTTTTTT

D: TRBD1
V: TRBV12-3/TRBV12-4
size: few
J: TRBJ2-7
CDR3: CASTITGAHEQYF
DNA: TGTGCCAGCACCATAACAGGGGCCCACGAGCAGTACTTC

D: TRBD1
V: TRBV5-1
size: few
J: TRBJ1-5
CDR3: CASRTGTGSQPQHF
DNA: TGCGCCAGCAGGACCGGGACAGGGAGTCAGCCCCAGCATTTT

D: .
V: TRBV6-1
size: .
J: TRBJ1-1
CDR3: CASRPQGFVVNTEAFF
DNA: TGTGCCAGCAGGCCCCAGGGGTTCGTGGTGAACACTGAAGCTTTCTTT

D: TRBD1
V: TRBV7-6
size: .
J: TRBJ2-5
CDR3: CASSPDRGSLETQYF
DNA: TGTGCCAGCAGCCCGGACAGGGGGAGCCTGGAGACCCAGTACTTC

D: .
V: TRBV7-9
size: .
J: TRBJ2-6
CDR3: CASSLDSPSGANVLTF
DNA: TGTGCCAGCAGCTTAGACAGCCCCTCTGGGGCCAACGTCCTGACTTTC

D: .
V: TRBV11-2
size: .
J: TRBJ2-7
CDR3: CASSLAGANYEQYF
DNA: TGTGCCAGCAGCTTAGCGGGGGCGAATTACGAGCAGTACTTC

D: .
V: TRBV5-1
size: .
J: TRBJ2-7
CDR3: CASSLGSRNEQYF
DNA: TGCGCCAGCAGCTTGGGGTCCCGGAACGAGCAGTACTTC

D: TRBD1
V: TRBV5-1
size: many
J: TRBJ2-7
CDR3: CASSLGQGNSYEQYF
DNA: TGCGCCAGCAGCCTGGGACAGGGAAACTCCTACGAGCAGTACTTC

D: .
V: TRBV7-9
size: .
J: TRBJ1-1
CDR3: CASSSGRGNTEAFF
DNA: TGTGCCAGCAGCTCGGGCCGGGGTAACACTGAAGCTTTCTTT

D: TRBD2
V: TRBV20-1
size: .
J: TRBJ2-1
CDR3: CSAWTSGRATYNEQFF
DNA: TGCAGTGCTTGGACTAGCGGGAGGGCCACCTACAATGAGCAGTTCTTC

D: .
V: TRBV7-8
size: .
J: TRBJ1-1
CDR3: CASSLGTGLGTEAFF
DNA: TGTGCCAGCAGCTTAGGAACAGGGCTGGGGACTGAAGCTTTCTTT

D: .
V: TRBV4-2
size: few
J: TRBJ2-5
CDR3: CASSQDSRGETQYF
DNA: TGTGCCAGCAGCCAAGATAGCAGAGGGGAGACCCAGTACTTC

D: .
V: TRBV3-1
size: .
J: TRBJ2-7
CDR3: CASSQQVQGTEQYF
DNA: TGTGCCAGCAGCCAGCAAGTGCAGGGTACCGAGCAGTACTTC

D: .
V: TRBV7-2
size: few
J: TRBJ2-1
CDR3: CASSLGAGVEVGLNEQFF
DNA: TGTGCCAGCAGCTTAGGAGCTGGGGTGGAGGTCGGCCTCAATGAGCAGTTCTTC

D: .
V: TRBV20-1
size: few
J: TRBJ2-7
CDR3: CSARDRGHLSYEQYF
DNA: TGCAGTGCTAGAGATAGGGGACACCTCTCCTACGAGCAGTACTTC

D: .
V: TRBV11-2
size: .
J: TRBJ2-1
CDR3: CASSFGDVRQRTNEQFF
DNA: TGTGCCAGCAGCTTCGGGGACGTAAGACAGAGGACCAATGAGCAGTTCTTC

D: .
V: TRBV10-3
size: few
J: TRBJ2-2
CDR3: CAITGQSTGELFF
DNA: TGTGCCATCACCGGACAGTCCACCGGGGAGCTGTTTTTT

D: .
V: TRBV11-2
size: few
J: TRBJ2-3
CDR3: CASSLDQGSTDTQYF
DNA: TGTGCCAGCAGCTTAGATCAGGGCTCCACAGATACGCAGTATTTT

D: .
V: TRBV20-1
size: many
J: TRBJ2-3
CDR3: CSARARTDTQYF
DNA: TGCAGTGCTAGAGCTCGCACAGATACGCAGTATTTT

D: .
V: TRBV20-1
size: few
J: TRBJ2-1
CDR3: CSARMSAFGHEQFF
DNA: TGCAGTGCTAGAATGAGCGCCTTCGGACATGAGCAGTTCTTC

D: .
V: TRBV6-5
size: .
J: TRBJ2-2
CDR3: CATSPGLDTGELFF
DNA: TGTGCCACTTCGCCGGGTCTGGACACCGGGGAGCTGTTTTTT

D: TRBD1
V: TRBV29-1
size: .
J: TRBJ2-7
CDR3: CSAVPGQGPSEQYF
DNA: TGCAGCGCCGTACCGGGACAGGGGCCCTCCGAGCAGTACTTC

D: .
V: TRBV20-1
size: few
J: TRBJ2-3
CDR3: CSARRGGSSTDTQYF
DNA: TGCAGTGCTAGAAGGGGCGGTTCTAGCACAGATACGCAGTATTTT

D: .
V: TRBV12-3/TRBV12-4
size: once
J: TRBJ1-2
CDR3: CASKLTASYGYTF
DNA: TGTGCCAGCAAACTGACGGCTTCCTATGGCTACACCTTC

D: .
V: TRBV15
size: few
J: TRBJ1-3
CDR3: CATSRGREDTIYF
DNA: TGTGCCACCAGCAGAGGAAGGGAAGACACCATATATTTT

D: TRBD2
V: TRBV19
size: many
J: TRBJ2-1
CDR3: CASSQLAGVFNEQFF
DNA: TGTGCCAGTAGTCAACTAGCGGGAGTCTTCAATGAGCAGTTCTTC

D: .
V: TRBV2
size: .
J: TRBJ2-3
CDR3: CASTARNTQYF
DNA: TGTGCCAGCACAGCCCGAAATACGCAGTATTTT

D: .
V: TRBV7-6
size: few
J: TRBJ2-5
CDR3: CASSFGGQPSPETQYF
DNA: TGTGCCAGCAGCTTTGGCGGACAGCCTTCGCCTGAGACCCAGTACTTC

D: TRBD1
V: TRBV15
size: .
J: TRBJ2-7
CDR3: CATSSGFPIRDRHSYEQYF
DNA: TGTGCCACCAGCAGCGGCTTTCCGATCCGGGACAGACACTCCTACGAGCAGTACTTC

D: TRBD1
V: TRBV10-3
size: many
J: TRBJ2-7
CDR3: CAISEGKTGYVHEQYF
DNA: TGTGCCATCAGTGAGGGGAAGACAGGGTACGTCCACGAGCAGTACTTC

D: .
V: TRBV18
size: .
J: TRBJ2-7
CDR3: CASSQQRVEQYF
DNA: TGTGCCAGCTCACAACAGCGAGTCGAGCAGTACTTC

D: TRBD1
V: TRBV10-3
size: .
J: TRBJ1-1
CDR3: CAIRDETIGQGRAFF
DNA: TGTGCCATCAGGGACGAGACAATAGGACAGGGCAGAGCTTTCTTT

D: .
V: TRBV7-9
size: few
J: TRBJ1-3
CDR3: CASSSGISGNTIYF
DNA: TGTGCCAGCAGCTCAGGAATCTCTGGAAACACCATATATTTT

D: .
V: TRBV6-1
size: .
J: TRBJ1-3
CDR3: CASSESTSSGNTIYF
DNA: TGTGCCAGCAGTGAAAGCACCAGCTCTGGAAACACCATATATTTT

D: TRBD1
V: TRBV6-2/TRBV6-3
size: many
J: TRBJ2-2
CDR3: CASNRGRHTGELFF
DNA: TGTGCCAGCAACAGGGGGCGGCACACCGGGGAGCTGTTTTTT

D: .
V: TRBV27
size: .
J: TRBJ1-1
CDR3: CASSNTGRTEAFF
DNA: TGTGCCAGCAGTAACACAGGGCGGACTGAAGCTTTCTTT

D: .
V: TRBV15
size: .
J: TRBJ2-4
CDR3: CATSETITLVDIQYF
DNA: TGTGCCACCTCGGAGACTATAACCCTCGTGGACATTCAGTACTTC

D: TRBD1
V: TRBV18
size: few
J: TRBJ2-7
CDR3: CASSPQGQGVYEQYF
DNA: TGTGCCAGCTCACCCCAGGGGCAGGGGGTCTACGAGCAGTACTTC

D: TRBD1
V: TRBV10-3
size: .
J: TRBJ2-3
CDR3: CAIGTGSTDTQYF
DNA: TGTGCCATAGGGACAGGGAGCACAGATACGCAGTATTTT

D: .
V: TRBV7-9
size: few
J: TRBJ2-5
CDR3: CASSPTGPRWYF
DNA: TGTGCCAGCAGCCCGACCGGGCCTAGGTGGTACTTC

D: TRBD1
V: TRBV18
size: .
J: TRBJ1-1
CDR3: CASSPIRTGSTEAFF
DNA: TGTGCCAGCTCACCTATCCGGACAGGGAGTACTGAAGCTTTCTTT

D: .
V: TRBV4-1
size: few
J: TRBJ1-2
CDR3: CASSQEAGGYTF
DNA: TGCGCCAGCAGCCAAGAAGCAGGTGGCTACACCTTC

D: TRBD1
V: TRBV20-1
size: many
J: TRBJ2-3
CDR3: CSARPLQEQGGTDTQYF
DNA: TGCAGTGCTAGACCACTACAAGAGCAGGGGGGCACAGATACGCAGTATTTT

D: TRBD1
V: TRBV29-1
size: .
J: TRBJ2-7
CDR3: CSVEETGIRPYEQYF
DNA: TGCAGCGTTGAAGAGACAGGGATCAGGCCCTACGAGCAGTACTTC

D: TRBD1
V: TRBV5-6
size: many
J: TRBJ1-2
CDR3: CASSATRDRGYGYTF
DNA: TGTGCCAGCAGCGCCACCCGGGACAGGGGCTATGGCTACACCTTC

D: TRBD1
V: TRBV27
size: few
J: TRBJ2-7
CDR3: CASGTGDFYEQYF
DNA: TGTGCCAGCGGGACAGGAGACTTCTACGAGCAGTACTTC

D: TRBD1
V: TRBV2
size: .
J: TRBJ1-1
CDR3: CASSGQGVSEAFF
DNA: TGTGCCAGCAGTGGACAGGGGGTTTCTGAAGCTTTCTTT

D: .
V: TRBV5-8
size: few
J: TRBJ1-5
CDR3: CASSLGGVFSWSNQPQHF
DNA: TGTGCCAGCAGCTTGGGGGGCGTCTTTTCGTGGAGCAATCAGCCCCAGCATTTT

D: TRBD1
V: TRBV2
size: few
J: TRBJ1-1
CDR3: CASSRRTGRTEAFF
DNA: TGTGCCAGCAGCCGCCGGACAGGGCGGACTGAAGCTTTCTTT

D: .
V: TRBV7-8
size: few
J: TRBJ2-1
CDR3: CASSPSGIAYNEQFF
DNA: TGTGCCAGCAGTCCATCGGGCATAGCCTACAATGAGCAGTTCTTC